This passage covers 31 T cell receptor beta chains from one sample sequenced in a study of response to subunit inactivated influenza vaccine. TCRdb processed the RT-PCR reads anew with MiXCR; each CDR3 protein has one entry. This table holds around 180,000 distinct CDR3 sequences, about a tenth found once. Source: non-naive T cells sorted from PBMCs, taken on the day of vaccination. The source is a man aged 45-65 years who received an inactivated influenza vaccine.

The V gene is TRBV5-4, the J gene TRBJ2-5; TRBD2 might be the D (6 bases). V was clipped by 0 bases and J by 5 bases, with 14 bases between them. Germline CDR1 SGHNT, CDR2 YYREEE (reference sequence). The CDR3 runs 15 residues. CDR3 in amino acids: CASSLDPAGLETQYF. The CDR3 DNA is TGTGCCAGCAGCTTGGACCCGGCGGGGTTGGAGACCCAGTACTTC.

The chain is built from TRBV30 and TRBJ2-7, with D possibly TRBD2 on 6 matching bases. V dropped 5 bases and J dropped 2 bases, with 7 bases sitting between them. There are 11 residues in the CDR3. CDR1 is GTSNPN, CDR2 SVGIG, per germline (reference sequence). This chain's CDR3 is CAWERAYEQYF. CDR3 bases: TGTGCCTGGGAGCGGGCCTACGAGCAGTACTTC.

In DNA form, the CDR3 reads TGCGCCAGCAGCTTGGCCTCGGCGGGGGGCTCTGATACGCAGTATTTT. Protein sequence: CASSLASAGGSDTQYF. V usage is TRBV5-1 and J usage is TRBJ2-3; TRBD2 matches at 8 bases. Germline V gives CDR1 SGHRS, CDR2 YFSETQ. V was pared by 0 bases and J by 6 bases, with 9 bases of the junction left unmatched. CDR3 length equals 16 residues.

The chain carries TRBV28 and TRBJ2-7; unclear D gene. Looked up from germline, CDR1 is MDHEN and CDR2 is SYDVKM. V gave up 4 bases and J gave up 7 bases, with 8 bases separating them. The CDR3 totals 11 residues. The CDR3 loop reads CASSSSWEQYF. As DNA, the CDR3 is TGTGCCAGCAGTTCCTCGTGGGAGCAGTACTTC. The full variable domain, its missing parts supplied by reference TRBV28 and TRBJ2-7, is DVKVTQSSRYLVKRTGEKVFLECVQDMDHENMFWYRQDPGLGLRLIYFSYDVKMKEKGDIPEGYSVSREKKERFSLILESASTNQTSMYLCASSSSWEQYFGPGTRLTVT.

V and J are TRBV20-1 and TRBJ2-1, with 10 positions matching TRBD2. The length of the CDR3 is 16 residues. Germline loops: CDR1 DFQATT, CDR2 SNEGSKA (reference sequence). Trimming at V came to 3 bases and at J to 3 bases, leaving 8 bases not matched to a gene. The CDR3 nucleotides read TGCAGTGCTAGTGCCCAAGCGGGAGGGTTCTACAATGAGCAGTTCTTC. Encoded protein: CSASAQAGGFYNEQFF.

This clonotype was found a few times. The gene calls are TRBV28 and TRBJ2-2; either TRBD1 or TRBD2 may fit D (7 bases each). The germline V gene has CDR1 MDHEN and CDR2 SYDVKM. V was trimmed by 6 bases and J by 5 bases, leaving 16 bases between them. The CDR3 consists of 15 residues. CDR3 amino acids: CASRGGGQGTGELFF. CDR3 DNA sequence: TGTGCCAGCAGGGGAGGGGGCCAGGGTACCGGGGAGCTGTTTTTT.

J is TRBJ1-5 and V is TRBV27; D not resolved. This CDR3 comprises 15 residues. Germline values: CDR1 MNHEY, CDR2 SMNVEV (reference sequence). The V end lost 4 bases, the J end lost 2 bases, and 12 bases lay between the germline ends. This CDR3 reads CASSSLYSRNQPQHF. In DNA form, the CDR3 reads TGTGCCAGCAGTTCGTTGTACAGTCGCAATCAGCCCCAGCATTTT.

The V gene is TRBV10-3, the J gene TRBJ1-4, with D unresolved. This CDR3 region has 15 residues. CDR1 is ENHRY and CDR2 is SYGVKD in the germline V gene. V lost 0 bases and J 0 bases, leaving 5 bases between the germline ends. The CDR3 is CAISESPTTNEKLFF. Written as DNA, the CDR3 is TGTGCCATCAGTGAGTCACCGACAACTAATGAAAAACTGTTTTTT.

The chain uses TRBV6-2 or TRBV6-3 and TRBJ1-5, with 8 bases fitting TRBD1. V was clipped by 2 bases and J by 2 bases; unmatched bases: 2. The CDR3 loop spans 15 amino acids. CDR1 and CDR2 (germline): MNHEY, SVGEGT. CDR3 nucleotide sequence: TGTGCCAGCAGTTACGGACAGGGTCGCAATCAGCCCCAGCATTTT. This sequence encodes CASSYGQGRNQPQHF.

The genes are TRBV5-1 and TRBJ2-5, with TRBD1 matching over 10 bases. Unmatched junction bases numbered 2, after V lost 3 bases and J lost 3 bases. This CDR3 comprises 14 residues. Per the germline V gene, CDR1 is SGHRS and CDR2 is YFSETQ. The CDR3 nucleotides are TGCGCCAGCAGCTCGGACAGGGGGAAAGAGACCCAGTACTTC. It is translated as CASSSDRGKETQYF. The full variable domain, with the rest looked up from reference TRBV5-1 and TRBJ2-5, is KAGVTQTPRYLIKTRGQQVTLSCSPISGHRSVSWYQQTPGQGLQFLFEYFSETQRNKGNFPGRFSGRQFSNSRSEMNVSTLELGDSALYLCASSSDRGKETQYFGPGTRLLVL.

In this sample, this clonotype turned up a few times. This chain uses TRBV20-1 with TRBJ1-2; a possible D gene is TRBD1 (6 bases). With 2 bases removed from V and 4 bases from J, the gap between germline ends came to 17 bases. The CDR3 spans 15 residues. Germline CDR1 and CDR2: DFQATT and SNEGSKA (reference sequence). The CDR3 region is CSARPDSRRAYGYTF. CDR3 bases: TGCAGTGCTAGACCGGACAGCCGAAGAGCCTATGGCTACACCTTC.

This clonotype was counted at least ten times. The gene calls are TRBV4-3 and TRBJ2-6, with D tentatively TRBD2 (7 bases). Trimming took 1 base from V and 0 from J, leaving 13 bases between them. Looked up from germline, CDR1 is LGHNA and CDR2 is YSLEER. The CDR3 consists of 18 residues. CDR3 in amino acids: CASSQGIRGGSGANVLTF. The CDR3 nucleotides are TGCGCCAGCAGCCAAGGTATTAGGGGGGGCTCTGGGGCCAACGTCCTGACTTTC.

The chain has TRBV7-2 and TRBJ2-3; 10 bases are shared with TRBD2. V trimming: 7 bases; J trimming: 4 bases; junction bases outside the gene matches: 5. CDR1 is SGHTA, CDR2 FQGNSA, per germline. This CDR3 region has 14 residues. CDR3 residues: CASKAGGASDTQYF. The CDR3 DNA reads as TGTGCCAGCAAAGCGGGAGGGGCCTCAGATACGCAGTATTTT.

This clonotype was seen only a few times. CDR3 sequence reads: CASRLAGIYNEQFF. CDR3 nucleotides: TGTGCCAGCAGACTAGCGGGAATTTACAATGAGCAGTTCTTC. This chain links TRBV11-2 with TRBJ2-1; 10 bases fit TRBD2. Looked up from germline, CDR1 is SGHAT and CDR2 is FQNNGV. The CDR3 loop spans 14 amino acids. V was pared by 6 bases and J by 4 bases, with 3 bases of the junction left unmatched.

This clonotype has ten or more counts. The V and J genes are TRBV6-5 and TRBJ2-2; D unclear. Germline CDR1 and CDR2: MNHEY and SVGAGI. The CDR3 length is 14 residues. V was pared by 0 bases and J by 8 bases, with 10 bases between. The CDR3 coding sequence is TGTGCCAGCAGTTACTCGGAAGTCTTAGGGGAGCTGTTTTTT. This gives the protein CASSYSEVLGELFF.

The V and J genes are TRBV7-2 and TRBJ2-7; D call uncertain. CDR1 and CDR2 from the germline V gene are SGHTA and FQGNSA. The CDR3 runs 11 residues. Trimming cost V 5 bases and J 3 bases, with 5 bases left between them. CDR3 region: CASSVNYEQYF. The CDR3 DNA sequence: TGTGCCAGCAGCGTGAACTACGAGCAGTACTTC.

This clonotype was seen a few times. The chain carries TRBV11-2 and TRBJ2-5; the match to TRBD2 covers 7 bases. Germline V gene sequence: CDR1 SGHAT, CDR2 FQNNGV. With V trimmed by 5 bases and J by 4 bases, 7 bases remained unmatched. The CDR3 runs 14 residues. CDR3 coding DNA: TGTGCCAGCAGCCGCGGGAGATCGGGAGAGACCCAGTACTTC. Amino acid sequence: CASSRGRSGETQYF.

V gene TRBV5-1 combines with J gene TRBJ1-2; no clear D gene. The length of the CDR3 is 11 residues. V lost 0 bases to trimming and J lost 8 bases, with 5 bases between them. Germline lookup yields CDR1 SGHRS and CDR2 YFSETQ. The CDR3: CASSLGEGYTF. As DNA, the CDR3 is TGCGCCAGCAGCTTGGGGGAAGGCTACACCTTC.

This rearrangement joins TRBV24-1 to TRBJ2-3; 7 bases are a match to TRBD2. The CDR3 runs 15 residues. The germline V gene encodes CDR1 KGHDR and CDR2 SFDVKD. With V trimmed by 5 bases and J by 5 bases, 9 bases remained unmatched. CDR3 residues: CATSVGGSEEDTQYF. The CDR3 nucleotides read TGTGCCACCAGTGTCGGCGGGAGCGAGGAAGATACGCAGTATTTT.

V is TRBV6-5 and J is TRBJ2-7; tentatively, D is TRBD1 or TRBD2 (5 bases each). Germline values: CDR1 MNHEY, CDR2 SVGAGI. The ends were cut back, 4 bases at V and 6 bases at J, with 16 bases in the middle. This CDR3 comprises 14 residues. This chain's CDR3 is CASSSRDGHVEQYF. The CDR3 DNA reads TGTGCCAGCAGTTCCCGGGACGGACATGTCGAGCAGTACTTC.

This clonotype has more than one count but fewer than ten. The chain has TRBV7-9 and TRBJ2-2; D perhaps matches TRBD1 (6 bases). V gave up 5 bases and J gave up 6 bases, with 16 bases separating them. The CDR3 has 15 amino acids. Germline CDR1 is SEHNR and CDR2 is FQNEAQ (reference sequence). The CDR3 DNA sequence: TGTGCCAGCAGCCTCCGGGACACTCGTTCCGGGGAGCTGTTTTTT. It yields the protein CASSLRDTRSGELFF.

This clonotype was seen a few times. The genes are TRBV5-1 and TRBJ1-2; D call uncertain. Germline loops: CDR1 SGHRS, CDR2 YFSETQ. This CDR3 has 15 residues. Trimming took 5 bases from V and 8 from J, leaving 22 bases between them. The CDR3, as DNA: TGCGCCAGCAGTCTCCAAGAAAACGGGCGGGGAGGCTACACCTTC. It codes for CASSLQENGRGGYTF.

As for this clonotype: This may come from a read error, since a much larger clone is one base off. This sequence joins TRBV5-5 and TRBJ2-7; unclear D gene. The germline CDR1 and CDR2 sequences are SGHKS and YYEKEE (reference sequence). The V end lost 4 bases, the J end lost 2 bases, and 10 bases lay between the germline ends. This CDR3 has 13 residues. The CDR3 DNA reads as TGTGCCAGCAGCCGGTCGGCAACCTACGAGCAGTACTTC. Its translation is CASSRSATYEQYF.

This chain uses TRBV6-1 with TRBJ1-2; D may be TRBD1 (5 bases). The CDR3 is made up of 13 amino acids. The V and J ends lost 5 bases and 5 bases respectively, with 12 bases between them. The V gene's germline CDR1 is MNHNS and CDR2 SASEGT. The DNA for the CDR3 is TGTGCCAGCAGTCCGTGGGGGATATATGGCTACACCTTC. Translated, it gives CASSPWGIYGYTF.

This clonotype was seen many times. The rearrangement links TRBV4-3 to TRBJ1-1; D is ambiguous. Germline V gene sequence: CDR1 LGHNA, CDR2 YSLEER. V lost 1 base to trimming and J lost 1 base, with 4 bases between them. This CDR3 contains 13 residues. The CDR3 region is CASSQARNTEAFF. The DNA of the CDR3 is TGCGCCAGCAGCCAAGCTAGGAACACTGAAGCTTTCTTT.

This clonotype was detected many times. The gene calls are TRBV27 and TRBJ2-1, with a weak D call TRBD2 (6 bases). Trimming took 5 bases from V and 2 from J, leaving 13 bases between them. Germline CDR1 reads MNHEY; CDR2 reads SMNVEV (reference sequence). The CDR3 spans 15 residues. The CDR3 region is CASSTGLATYNEQFF. The CDR3, as DNA: TGTGCCAGCAGTACGGGACTGGCCACCTACAATGAGCAGTTCTTC.

The rearrangement uses TRBV6-5 and TRBJ2-5, with 10 bases that match TRBD2. CDR1 is MNHEY, CDR2 SVGAGI, per germline. V was pared by 5 bases and J by 2 bases, with 8 bases of the junction left unmatched. This CDR3 is 16 amino acids long. CDR3 region: CASSHRGTSAQETQYF. The CDR3, as DNA: TGTGCCAGCAGTCACCGCGGGACTAGCGCGCAAGAGACCCAGTACTTC.

This clonotype was picked up a small number of times. The rearrangement links TRBV6-1 to TRBJ2-6, with D maybe TRBD1 (5 bases). The germline V gene encodes CDR1 MNHNS and CDR2 SASEGT. The CDR3 consists of 15 residues. V was pared by 5 bases and J by 2 bases, with 10 bases between. This CDR3 reads CASSPQGPGANVLTF. The CDR3 bases are TGTGCCAGCAGTCCCCAGGGTCCTGGGGCCAACGTCCTGACTTTC.

This clonotype was seen at least ten times. The chain combines TRBV11-2 with TRBJ2-2; perhaps D is TRBD1 or TRBD2 (6 bases each). Germline lookup yields CDR1 SGHAT and CDR2 FQNNGV. Trimming cost V 5 bases and J 5 bases, with 15 bases left between them. The CDR3 length is 15 residues. The CDR3 nucleotides read TGTGCCAGCAGCCTCGAGGGGGGCGATACCGGGGAGCTGTTTTTT. It is translated as CASSLEGGDTGELFF.

The chain uses TRBV5-1 and TRBJ1-1; D is unresolved. This CDR3 comprises 15 residues. V was shortened by 2 bases and J by 1 base, with 12 bases between the two germline ends. CDR1 and CDR2 from the germline V gene are SGHRS and YFSETQ. DNA for the CDR3: TGCGCCAGCAGCTTAATATTCCTGGGGAACACTGAAGCTTTCTTT. It translates to CASSLIFLGNTEAFF.

V is TRBV6-1 and J is TRBJ2-1; D not certain. This CDR3 is 13 amino acids long. Germline V gives CDR1 MNHNS, CDR2 SASEGT. The ends were cut back, 5 bases at V and 10 bases at J, with 15 bases in the middle. CDR3 coding DNA: TGTGCCAGCAGTACCCCCCCGTCGGAGGAGCAGTTCTTC. This translates into CASSTPPSEEQFF.